The clone carrying this T cell receptor beta chain has only a few counts. Its antigen is undetermined. The sample comes from a study of cytomegalovirus exposure and HLA in healthy donors. Study summary: One earlier analysis, a look at about 179 million T cells, found some 120 million unique TCR beta sequences. Overall study results and limits: According to the study, 160 or so TCR beta chains were cytomegalovirus-associated. Per a later analysis, 18,000 or so TCR beta sequences showed association with HLA alleles at 0.05 false discovery rate. For most TCR beta V segments, an earlier analysis put the productive rate at about 87% or about 30% of the time.

With 60 Vbeta and 13 Jbeta primers, the PCR was carried out. Clones were read by immunoSEQ multiplex PCR, and TCRdb kept only the in-frame ones, dropping some. Altogether approximately 90,000 clones are present, roughly 79% being singletons, with the ten largest covering around 5.3%. The CDR3 is made up of 15 amino acids. The V and J ends lost 5 bases and 2 bases, in that order; junction bases with no gene match: 8. The germline CDR1 and CDR2 sequences are SGHVS and FNYEAQ. This clonotype was obtained from a woman between 40 and 50 years old in good health and CMV-seronegative. The sequencing sample was made of PBMCs. The chain links TRBV7-6 to TRBJ2-7; 8 bases are a match to TRBD1. CDR3 amino acids: CASSQWQGATYEQYF. The CDR3 nucleotides read TGTGCCAGCAGCCAGTGGCAGGGGGCTACCTACGAGCAGTACTTC.